This T cell receptor beta chain is from a study of cytomegalovirus exposure and HLA in healthy donors. This CDR3 is 13 amino acids long. The V and J ends lost 2 bases and 0 bases respectively, with 7 bases between them. Germline V gene sequence: CDR1 SQVTM, CDR2 ANQGSEA. This clone was counted between two and nine times. Primers: 60 Vbeta forward and 13 Jbeta reverse. Clones were sequenced by immunoSEQ multiplex PCR, and TCRdb holds only the in-frame ones, with some missing. The table has 130,000 or so clones, roughly 70% seen once. The clonotype was recovered from a woman in her thirties or forties in good health and CMV-seropositive. Sequenced sample: PBMCs. The V and J genes are TRBV29-1 and TRBJ2-5; maybe TRBD1 (5 bases). Here the CDR3 DNA reads TGCAGCGTTGAACGGACATACCAAGAGACCCAGTACTTC. This codes for CSVERTYQETQYF.